A single sample is the source of the 13 T cell receptor beta chains below, sequenced in a study of read filtering for tumor transcriptome and immune sequencing. Molecular barcoded adaptors covering alpha/delta and beta/gamma chains were used on 400 to 450 ng RNA. TCRdb independently ran MiXCR on the reads; one entry per CDR3 protein. The table records over 45,000 distinct CDR3 sequences, 20% to 25% of them present only once. Source material: a population of CD138-negative cells sorted from bone marrow. The receptors shown here come from a donor at least 40 years old with multiple myeloma.

The chain uses TRBV5-1 and TRBJ2-3; D not resolved. Deletions cut 0 bases from V and 0 bases from J, with 8 bases between. Germline V gene sequence: CDR1 SGHRS, CDR2 YFSETQ. CDR3 length equals 15 residues. This CDR3 reads CASSLEPVSTDTQYF. The DNA of the CDR3 is TGCGCCAGCAGCTTGGAGCCAGTTAGCACAGATACGCAGTATTTT.

This clonotype has ten or more counts. One end of the junction does not line up with germline, which may come from a read error. This chain uses TRBV5-1 with TRBJ1-1, with D uncertain. This CDR3 has 13 amino acids. Germline CDR1 and CDR2: SGHRS and YFSETQ. The CDR3 sequence: CASSLEVNTEAFF. As DNA, the CDR3 is TGTGCCAGCAGCTTGGAAGTGAACACTGAAGCTTTCTTT.

This clonotype has a count of ten or more. This chain uses TRBV20-1 with TRBJ2-1; unclear D gene. Germline V lookup: CDR1 DFQATT, CDR2 SNEGSKA (reference sequence). The CDR3 contains 13 residues. Trimming pared 3 bases from V and 3 bases from J, leaving 9 bases between. This chain's CDR3 is CSASETYYNEQFF. CDR3 sequence (DNA): TGCAGTGCTAGCGAGACATACTACAATGAGCAGTTCTTC.

This clonotype occurred many times. Mismatch with germline at one junction end may stem from a read error. The chain recombines TRBV24-1 with TRBJ1-5; D is uncertain. Germline CDR1 and CDR2: KGHDR and SFDVKD. The CDR3 is 14 residues long. The CDR3 coding sequence is TGTGCCACCAGTGGATCGGGAGCCGGTCAGCCCAAGCATTTT. Translation: CATSGSGAGQPKHF.

This clonotype was seen repeatedly, ten times or more. CDR3 residues: CASSQRWDTQYF. CDR3 in DNA: TGTGCCAGCTCCCAACGGTGGGATACGCAGTATTTT. The chain links TRBV6-6 to TRBJ2-3; unclear D gene. Germline V gene data show CDR1 as MNHNY and CDR2 as SVGAGI (reference sequence). Trimming pared 8 bases from V and 6 bases from J, leaving 12 bases between. The CDR3 consists of 12 residues.

Points on this clonotype: A far larger clone is one nucleotide away, so this likely arose from a read error. This chain connects TRBV12-3 or TRBV12-4 to TRBJ1-1, with no clear D. This CDR3 spans 12 amino acids. The ends were cut back, 0 bases at V and 7 bases at J, with 6 bases in the middle. In DNA, the CDR3 is TGTGCCAGCAGTTTAGCGCCAGATGAAGCTTTCTTT. It translates to CASSLAPDEAFF.

This clonotype was observed many times. V gene TRBV7-2 combines with J gene TRBJ1-1, with TRBD1 as a possible D gene (5 bases). V lost 7 bases to trimming and J lost 1 base, with 13 bases between them. In germline, CDR1 is SGHTA, CDR2 FQGNSA. This CDR3 has 14 residues. This CDR3 is CASTFGAENTEAFF. The CDR3 DNA follows: TGTGCCAGCACCTTCGGGGCCGAGAACACTGAAGCTTTCTTT.

This clonotype showed up many times. The rearrangement joins TRBV20-1 to TRBJ2-3; 7 bases align to TRBD2. Trimming at V came to 6 bases and at J to 1 base, leaving 16 bases not matched to a gene. The CDR3 length is 17 residues. Germline V lookup: CDR1 DFQATT, CDR2 SNEGSKA (reference sequence). The CDR3 is CSANPPLLASRTDTQYF. CDR3 coding DNA: TGCAGTGCCAACCCCCCTCTACTAGCGTCACGCACAGATACGCAGTATTTT.

This clonotype was picked up a small number of times. This rearrangement joins TRBV6-5 to TRBJ1-5; D not certain. The CDR3 sequence is 15 residues long. Germline-derived CDR1 and CDR2 are MNHEY and SVGAGI. V dropped 0 bases and J dropped 0 bases, with 6 bases sitting between them. The CDR3 DNA reads as TGTGCCAGCAGTTACTCCAGGTATAGCAATCAGCCCCAGCATTTT. As protein: CASSYSRYSNQPQHF.

In regard to this clonotype: This may stem from a read error, because a much larger clone lies one nucleotide away. The conserved closing phenylalanine or tryptophan is absent in this CDR3, likely reflecting a read error. The CDR3 nucleotides read TGTGCCAGCAGCTTGTACGGTCGTAGTAGCAATCAGCCCCAGCATCTT. This sequence encodes CASSLYGRSSNQPQHL. The genes are TRBV5-6 and TRBJ1-5; no firm D call. Germline CDR1 SGHDT, CDR2 YYEEEE. Trimming removed 1 base from V and 0 bases from J, with 11 bases in between. The CDR3 is made up of 16 amino acids.

This clonotype occurred a few times. This chain joins TRBV2 and TRBJ2-5, with 7 bases identical to TRBD1. Germline CDR1 is SNHLY and CDR2 is FYNNEI. The CDR3 is 12 residues long. With V trimmed by 6 bases and J by 5 bases, 3 bases remained unmatched. The CDR3 DNA reads as TGTGCCAGCAGAAACAGGGGCGAGACCCAGTACTTC. This codes for CASRNRGETQYF. Variable domain in full (rest from reference TRBV2 and TRBJ2-5): EPEVTQTPSHQVTQMGQEVILRCVPISNHLYFYWYRQILGQKVEFLVSFYNNEISEKSEIFDDQFSVERPDGSNFTLKIRSTKLEDSAMYFCASRNRGETQYFGPGTRLLVL.

There are many counts of this clonotype. V and J are TRBV5-1 and TRBJ2-1, with 8 bases identical to TRBD1. With V trimmed by 2 bases and J by 7 bases, 8 bases remained unmatched. CDR3 size: 15 residues. Germline assignment: CDR1 SGHRS and CDR2 YFSETQ. CDR3 bases: TGCGCCAGCAGCTTTGGAGGGACAGGACCTAATGAGCAGTTCTTC. Its translation is CASSFGGTGPNEQFF. Based on the CDR3 plus reference TRBV5-1 and TRBJ2-1, the full variable domain is KAGVTQTPRYLIKTRGQQVTLSCSPISGHRSVSWYQQTPGQGLQFLFEYFSETQRNKGNFPGRFSGRQFSNSRSEMNVSTLELGDSALYLCASSFGGTGPNEQFFGPGTRLTVL.

This clonotype was counted ten times or more. This chain connects TRBV28 to TRBJ2-3; perhaps TRBD1 as D (5 bases). The germline V gene encodes CDR1 MDHEN and CDR2 SYDVKM. There are 14 residues in the CDR3. V shed 4 bases and J shed 2 bases, with 10 bases lying between them. DNA for the CDR3: TGTGCCAGCAGTTCACGACAGACCACAGATACGCAGTATTTT. Protein: CASSSRQTTDTQYF.